A single sample gave rise to the 9 T cell receptor beta chains below, sequenced in a study of glioma-infiltrating T cells. The iRepertoire nested amplicon-rescue multiplex PCR amplified TCR alpha and beta CDR3s from RNA. TCRdb analysed the multiplex PCR reads with MiXCR anew, one entry per CDR3 protein. This table holds around 130,000 distinct CDR3 sequences, approximately 26% found once. Sample: glioma tissue, nonneoplastic brain tissue, or PBMCs (not recorded which). Receptors originate from a human donor with low-grade glioma or glioblastoma, undergoing nonglioma brain surgery, or in good health (not recorded which).

V gene TRBV2 combines with J gene TRBJ1-6, with a weak D call TRBD1 (6 bases). From germline, CDR1 is SNHLY and CDR2 FYNNEI. The CDR3 sequence is 15 residues long. Between the trimmed V and J ends, which lost 3 bases and 6 bases, there was a span of 12 bases. The CDR3 bases are TGTGCCAGCAGTGAGTTGCAGGGGCCTAATTCACCCCTCCACTTT. It specifies CASSELQGPNSPLHF.

In its sample, this clonotype was seen many times. For the CDR3, the DNA is TGCAGTGCTAGAGATCACGGAGGAAGTAACTATGGCTACACCTTC. Encoded protein: CSARDHGGSNYGYTF. This chain uses TRBV20-1 with TRBJ1-2; D gene ambiguous. This CDR3 has 15 residues. Germline V gene data show CDR1 as DFQATT and CDR2 as SNEGSKA (reference sequence). Deletions cut 0 bases from V and 1 base from J, with 12 bases between.

The V gene is TRBV27, the J gene TRBJ2-3, with 10 nucleotides matching TRBD2. CDR3 size: 14 residues. The V segment lost 8 bases and the J segment 1 base; nucleotides outside the gene matches: 3. CDR1 and CDR2 (germline): MNHEY, SMNVEV (reference sequence). The CDR3 here is CASQSGGGTDTQYF. Here the CDR3 DNA reads TGTGCCAGCCAGAGCGGGGGGGGCACAGATACGCAGTATTTT.

As to this clonotype: A much larger clone sits a single nucleotide away, making a read error possible. The chain combines TRBV28 with TRBJ1-1, with unresolved D. Germline CDR1 and CDR2: MDHEN and SYDVKM. V was clipped by 3 bases and J by 5 bases, with 13 bases between them. The CDR3 runs 14 residues. For the CDR3, the DNA is TGTGCCAGCAGTTTCCCACAGAGGTTGACTGAAGCTTTCTTT. This gives the protein CASSFPQRLTEAFF.

This clonotype has a count of ten or more. This chain joins TRBV11-2 and TRBJ1-1; D is possibly TRBD1 (6 bases). This CDR3 region has 13 residues. The V gene lost 1 base and the J gene lost 7 bases, with 10 bases spanning the gap. The germline V gene has CDR1 SGHAT and CDR2 FQNNGV. DNA for the CDR3: TGTGCCAGCAGCTTAGGAGGGGGGAGTGAAGCTTTCTTT. This sequence encodes CASSLGGGSEAFF.

This clonotype came up many times. The V gene is TRBV20-1, the J gene TRBJ1-1; D is unclear. There are 13 residues in the CDR3. V lost 8 bases to trimming and J lost 2 bases, with 15 bases between them. CDR1 and CDR2 from the germline V gene are DFQATT and SNEGSKA (reference sequence). This CDR3 reads CSRSRVPNTEAFF. CDR3 sequence (DNA): TGCAGTCGGTCCCGAGTACCCAACACTGAAGCTTTCTTT.

This clonotype was observed a few times. The CDR3 DNA follows: TGTGCCAGCAGCTCCGGGACCCTCCACTCTGGGGCCAACGTCCTGACTTTC. Protein: CASSSGTLHSGANVLTF. The genes are TRBV7-6 and TRBJ2-6; the D gene could be TRBD1 or TRBD2 (5 bases each). CDR3 length equals 17 residues. The germline gives CDR1 SGHVS, CDR2 FNYEAQ. V lost 4 bases and J 0 bases, leaving 13 bases between the germline ends.

A word on this clonotype: The CDR3 does not close with the conserved phenylalanine or tryptophan, likely indicating a read error. The rearrangement uses TRBV29-1 and TRBJ2-5, with D uncertain. Germline values: CDR1 SQVTM, CDR2 ANQGSEA. The CDR3 extends over 13 amino acids. CDR3 nucleotide sequence: TGCGCCGTGGCTAGTCAGCCCCAAGAGACCCAGTACTCC. Protein product: CAVASQPQETQYS.

V usage is TRBV15 and J usage is TRBJ1-5; 11 nucleotides match TRBD1. The CDR3 is 17 amino acids. Germline assignment: CDR1 LNHNV and CDR2 YYDKDF (reference sequence). The ends lost 3 bases at V and 0 bases at J; junction bases unmatched: 4. The CDR3 protein is CATSRGQGGCSNQPQHF. DNA of the CDR3: TGTGCCACCAGCAGGGGACAGGGGGGATGTAGCAATCAGCCCCAGCATTTT.